A selection of T cell receptor beta chains follows, all from one sample in a study of blood T cell repertoires in COVID-19. The method was immunoSEQ multiplex PCR; TCRdb's version includes in-frame clones alone and lacks a portion of them. The table lists some 150,000 clones, 70% to 90% of them singletons. The source material was peripheral blood. These TCRs come from a woman in her thirties or forties with active or convalescent COVID-19. CDR3s include the opening cysteine and the closing phenylalanine or tryptophan. The order of the fields is D gene, V gene, J gene, clone size, CDR3 protein, CDR3 DNA. A D gene is named only where the DNA matches it firmly. Not all rows give a size; the values are once, few, many and, for expanded clones, a class.

>TRBD1|TRBV2|TRBJ1-2|.
CASSEALGGQGYTF
TGTGCCAGCAGTGAAGCCCTAGGGGGACAGGGCTACACCTTC
>TRBD1|TRBV7-2|TRBJ2-5|.
CASSLTLNRDRGETQYF
TGTGCCAGCAGCTTAACTCTCAACCGGGACAGAGGGGAGACCCAGTACTTC
>.|TRBV28|TRBJ1-6|.
CASRRNRIPGEPLHF
TGTGCCAGCCGACGTAACCGAATACCAGGGGAACCCCTCCACTTT
>.|TRBV3-1/TRBV3-2|TRBJ1-6|.
CASSQDSGAGSPLHF
TGTGCCAGCAGCCAAGATTCAGGGGCTGGGTCACCCCTCCACTTT
>.|TRBV6-1|TRBJ1-5|.
CASSGGTFFSNQPQHF
TGTGCCAGCAGTGGGGGGACATTCTTTAGCAATCAGCCCCAGCATTTT
>.|TRBV4-2|TRBJ1-5|few
CASSQDRRGSANQPQHF
TGTGCCAGCAGCCAAGATCGGAGAGGGTCGGCCAATCAGCCCCAGCATTTT
>.|TRBV10-1|TRBJ2-7|.
CASSVSQGYEQYF
TGCGCCAGCAGTGTAAGTCAGGGGTACGAGCAGTACTTC
>TRBD1|TRBV6-2/TRBV6-3|TRBJ2-5|.
CASSYEQGVDPQETQYF
TGTGCCAGCAGTTACGAACAGGGGGTGGACCCTCAAGAGACCCAGTACTTC
>TRBD2|TRBV30|TRBJ2-3|.
CASTPFRGGDTQYF
TGTGCCTCCACCCCTTTCCGGGGGGGGGATACGCAGTATTTT
>.|TRBV23-1|TRBJ2-3|.
CASTPRQRQERADTQYF
TGCGCCAGCACCCCCCGGCAGCGACAGGAGAGGGCGGATACGCAGTATTTT
>TRBD1|TRBV7-8|TRBJ2-7|.
CASSPTSRQGSYEQYF
TGTGCCAGCAGCCCGACCTCACGACAGGGATCCTACGAGCAGTACTTC
>.|TRBV6-1|TRBJ1-5|.
CASSEGWGGLQPQHF
TGTGCCAGCAGTGAAGGGTGGGGGGGCCTTCAGCCCCAGCATTTT
>TRBD2|TRBV30|TRBJ2-7|.
CAWSVLAGSYEQYF
TGTGCCTGGAGTGTACTAGCGGGGTCCTACGAGCAGTACTTC
>.|TRBV11-2|TRBJ2-7|.
CASSQRRAAYEQYF
TGTGCCAGCAGCCAGAGGAGAGCCGCCTACGAGCAGTACTTC
>.|TRBV6-5|TRBJ1-1|many
CASLDRPVKDAFF
TGTGCCAGCCTTGACAGGCCCGTTAAGGACGCTTTCTTT
>TRBD1|TRBV28|TRBJ2-3|.
CASSLGGTGVDTQYF
TGTGCCAGCAGTTTGGGGGGGACAGGGGTGGATACGCAGTATTTT
>.|TRBV5-4|TRBJ2-5|.
CASSNGQPQETQYF
TGTGCCAGCAGCAACGGACAGCCCCAAGAGACCCAGTACTTC
>TRBD1|TRBV5-8|TRBJ1-5|.
CASSPGQGRGNSNQPQHF
TGTGCCAGCAGCCCCGGACAGGGGCGAGGGAACAGCAATCAGCCCCAGCATTTT
>.|TRBV29-1|TRBJ1-2|once
CSVSWADTRSYGYTF
TGCAGCGTCTCCTGGGCGGACACCCGCTCGTATGGCTACACCTTC
>TRBD1|TRBV5-1|TRBJ1-4|.
CASSLEGDRGEKLFF
TGCGCCAGCAGCTTGGAGGGGGACAGGGGTGAAAAACTGTTTTTT
>TRBD1|TRBV28|TRBJ1-2|.
CASSTRTGEPGGYTF
TGTGCCAGCAGTACCCGGACAGGGGAGCCGGGCGGCTACACCTTC
>TRBD1|TRBV18|TRBJ1-5|.
CASSPGQGSNQPQHF
TGTGCCAGCTCACCGGGACAGGGCAGCAATCAGCCCCAGCATTTT
>TRBD1|TRBV9|TRBJ1-2|.
CASSVEGTGLGYTF
TGTGCCAGCAGCGTAGAGGGGACAGGGCTTGGCTACACCTTC
>.|TRBV7-2|TRBJ1-1|.
CASSLDQGPGTEAFF
TGTGCCAGCAGCTTAGACCAGGGGCCGGGCACTGAAGCTTTCTTT
>TRBD1|TRBV19|TRBJ2-7|few
CASSRTSGGSSYEQYF
TGTGCCAGTAGTAGGACCTCAGGGGGCAGCTCCTACGAGCAGTACTTC
>TRBD1|TRBV19|TRBJ2-1|.
CASRGQVSYNEQFF
TGTGCCAGTAGGGGACAGGTCTCCTACAATGAGCAGTTCTTC
>.|TRBV5-1|TRBJ2-7|.
CASSLGGQGGTREQYF
TGCGCCAGCAGCTTGGGGGGCCAGGGTGGGACTCGGGAGCAGTACTTC